The rows below give T cell receptor beta chains drawn from one sample of a study of blood T cell repertoires in COVID-19. Profiling relied on immunoSEQ multiplex PCR, and the TCRdb table lists in-frame clones only, not all of them. The sample includes 50,000 to 65,000 clones, 84% of them seen just once. The sequencing input was peripheral blood. These receptors were collected from a man aged 60-69 years with COVID-19, enrolled during active disease. The conserved cysteine and the conserved F or W are not part of the CDR3 here. Where a row states a size, it is once, few, many or the class of an expanded clone; other rows omit it.

>TRBJ2-3|.|TRBV15
ATSREVRTSGADTQY
>TRBJ1-1|.|TRBV24-1
ATRHSGEISEAF
>TRBJ2-7|.|TRBV7-2
ASSLVGGGVYEQY
>TRBJ2-7|.|TRBV5-6
ASSLSPDRGGEQY
>TRBJ2-1|.|TRBV2
ASQRIGSGGYNEQF
>TRBJ2-5|.|TRBV5-1
ASSLGGLADQETQY
>TRBJ1-1|few|TRBV20-1
SARIHAEAF
>TRBJ1-5|.|TRBV15
ATSRVSGGHQPQH
>TRBJ1-2|.|TRBV18
ASSPPGTGIRGYT
>TRBJ1-1|.|TRBV5-4
ASSGGQGRDTGTEAF
>TRBJ2-7|.|TRBV6-5
ASSYGAASYEQY
>TRBJ1-1|.|TRBV27
ASSLSPGRETEAF
>TRBJ2-7|.|TRBV2
ASSDQVGTGAREQY
>TRBJ1-2|.|TRBV7-9
ASSLAAQGQNYGYT
>TRBJ1-1|.|TRBV7-9
ASSLQGDGTEAF
>TRBJ2-5|.|TRBV7-9
ASSKGLAGTYQETQY
>TRBJ1-1|.|TRBV7-2
ASSSTGAGNTEAF
>TRBJ1-2|.|TRBV3-1/TRBV3-2
ASSQDFQGADYGYT
>TRBJ2-3|.|TRBV3-1/TRBV3-2
ASSHPSDSSDRDTQY
>TRBJ1-6|few|TRBV19
ASTPDSYSPLH
>TRBJ1-6|many|TRBV11-3
ASSLGTGEIYNSPLH
>TRBJ2-1|once|TRBV3-1/TRBV3-2
ASSQEGGGNEQF
>TRBJ1-2|.|TRBV7-9
ASSLKGESYGYT
>TRBJ1-5|.|TRBV1
TSSQPVRGNQPQH
>TRBJ1-5|few|TRBV4-1
ASSHKVSGTGGIIRNQPQH